These T cell receptor beta chains were read from a single sample in a study of spatial heterogeneity in lung cancer. TCRdb passed the 5' RACE reads through MiXCR, listing each CDR3 protein once. The sample contains some 87,000 distinct CDR3 sequences, over 8.5% of which appear only once. The sequencing here drew on PBMCs, taken at surgery. The origin of the receptors is a male donor with early-stage non-small cell lung cancer. Each CDR3 is given without its conserved first and last residue.

V gene	CDR3 protein
TRBV12-3/TRBV12-4	ASSHRQRAMAQH
TRBV11-3	ASSYGQAYEQY
TRBV9	ASSLAGTNTGELF
TRBV10-3	AISEPRRSYEQY
TRBV6-2/TRBV6-3	ASSYSRTTNTGELF
TRBV18	ASSPGSYSYEQY
TRBV2	ASTEVGPAFNEQF
TRBV20-1	SARDRGSGANVLT
TRBV7-3	ASMREPNNEQF
TRBV18	ASSNINRDNEQF
TRBV10-2	AVQPGLASQNIQY
TRBV5-1	ASSLTGLGTDTQY
TRBV6-2/TRBV6-3	ASSREGGTNQPQH
TRBV5-1	ASSLERNSRSGANVLT
TRBV2	ASSEADRSGELF
TRBV30	AWGRDSNYGYT
TRBV5-1	ASSLVPGGDTGELF
TRBV20-1	SAREASGGGYNEQF
TRBV2	ASSRQFSTDTQY
TRBV2	ASGGDLETQY
TRBV7-2	ASSGRAGNTIY
TRBV7-2	ASSLDFSTGELF
TRBV12-3/TRBV12-4	ASSLFDQPQH
TRBV7-9	ASSLVGDGPYEQY
TRBV9	ASSVIEVGELF
TRBV7-8	ASSRRRLAVDEQY
TRBV7-3	ASSSDRGFNTGELF